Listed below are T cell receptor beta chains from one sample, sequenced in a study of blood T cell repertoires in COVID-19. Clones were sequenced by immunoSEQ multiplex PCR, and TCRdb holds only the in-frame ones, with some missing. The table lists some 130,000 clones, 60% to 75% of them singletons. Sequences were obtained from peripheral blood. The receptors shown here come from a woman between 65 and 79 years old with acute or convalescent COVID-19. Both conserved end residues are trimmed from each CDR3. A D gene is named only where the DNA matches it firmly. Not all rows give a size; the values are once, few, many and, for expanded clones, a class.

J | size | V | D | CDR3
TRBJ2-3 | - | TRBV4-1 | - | ASGQSTVADTQY
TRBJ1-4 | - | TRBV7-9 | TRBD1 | ASSLHLGQAFEKLF
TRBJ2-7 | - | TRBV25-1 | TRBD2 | ASSESGGGSYEQY
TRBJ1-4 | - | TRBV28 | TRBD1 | ASYHRGRSEKLF
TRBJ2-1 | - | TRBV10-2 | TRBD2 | ASRPSGGDYNEQF
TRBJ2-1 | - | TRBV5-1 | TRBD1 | ASSTDGTDNEQF
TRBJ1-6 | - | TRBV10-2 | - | ASSSSEWPLH
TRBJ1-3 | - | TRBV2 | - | ASSRGNTIY
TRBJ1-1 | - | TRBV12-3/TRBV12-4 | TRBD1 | ASSSRDSEAF
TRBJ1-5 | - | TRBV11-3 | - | ASQIGGQRNQPQH
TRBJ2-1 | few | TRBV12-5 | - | ASGLVADYNEQF
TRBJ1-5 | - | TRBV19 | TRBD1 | ASSKDRVQPQH
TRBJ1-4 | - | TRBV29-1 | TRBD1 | SATGGLAEKLF
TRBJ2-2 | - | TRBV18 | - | ASSLSLSSYTGELF
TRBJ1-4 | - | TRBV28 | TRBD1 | ASSSPSDRGSPNEKLF
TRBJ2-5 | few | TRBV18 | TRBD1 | ASSPDRGQYQETQY
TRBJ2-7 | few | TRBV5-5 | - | ASSLLQLSVYEQY
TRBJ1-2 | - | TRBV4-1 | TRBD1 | ASSPDRVGHGYT
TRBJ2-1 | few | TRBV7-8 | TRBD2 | ASSSVTSGNNEQF
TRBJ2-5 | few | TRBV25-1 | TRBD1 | ASSELGQGARETQY
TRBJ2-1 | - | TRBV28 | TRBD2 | ASSLTSGSRYEQF
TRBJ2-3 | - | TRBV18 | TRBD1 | ASSPRTGGSSTDTQY
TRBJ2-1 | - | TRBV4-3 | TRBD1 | ASSHYYPGQVNNEQF
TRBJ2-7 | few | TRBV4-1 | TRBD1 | ASSQEWTGVREQY
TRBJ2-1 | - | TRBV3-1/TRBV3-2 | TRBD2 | ASSQVAGGANEQF
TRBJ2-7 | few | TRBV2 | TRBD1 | ASSWDSSYEQY
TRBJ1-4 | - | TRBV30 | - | AWSVVLRATNEKLF
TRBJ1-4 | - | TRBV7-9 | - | ASSPGGGPNEKLF
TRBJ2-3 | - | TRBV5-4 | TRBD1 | ASSLSGQGPTDTQY
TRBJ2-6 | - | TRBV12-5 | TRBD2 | ASGLVRGLAGPSGANVLT
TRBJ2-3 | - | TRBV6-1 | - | ASSDQGGRRTDTQY
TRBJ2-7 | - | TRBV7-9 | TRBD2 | ASGRLAGGTDEQY
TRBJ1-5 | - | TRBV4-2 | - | ASSQWGGEGPQH
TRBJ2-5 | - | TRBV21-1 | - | ASSRPGLKSCTQY
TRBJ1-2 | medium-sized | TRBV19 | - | ASSTVQGYGYT
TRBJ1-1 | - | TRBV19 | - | ASSRRPGNTEAF
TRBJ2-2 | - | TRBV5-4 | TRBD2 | ACAGGGRNTGELF
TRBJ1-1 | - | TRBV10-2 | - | ASSAGFEAF
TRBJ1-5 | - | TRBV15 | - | ATSAGFQQPQH
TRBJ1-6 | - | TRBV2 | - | ASSDKQGGSPLH
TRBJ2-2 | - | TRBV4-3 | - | ASSQGDRNTGELF
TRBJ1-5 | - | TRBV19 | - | ASSIARGLGMDQPQH
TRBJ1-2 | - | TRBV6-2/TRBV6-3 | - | ASSGGFYGYT
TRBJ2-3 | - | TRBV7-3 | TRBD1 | ASSLMGQGSTDTQY
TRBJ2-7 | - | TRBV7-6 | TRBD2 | ASSAGTSFSYEQY
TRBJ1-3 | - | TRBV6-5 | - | ASWGEGGTIY
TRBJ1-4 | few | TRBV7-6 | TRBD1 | ASSLEPQGASNEKLF
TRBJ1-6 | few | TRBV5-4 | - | ASSFRSPRSSYNSPLH
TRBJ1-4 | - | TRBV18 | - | ASSPSTAQADEKLF
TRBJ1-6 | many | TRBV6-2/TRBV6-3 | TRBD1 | ASSQDRGYNSPLH
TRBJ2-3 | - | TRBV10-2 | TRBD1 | ASRTGEADTQY
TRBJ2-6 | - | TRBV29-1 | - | SVGASGANVLT
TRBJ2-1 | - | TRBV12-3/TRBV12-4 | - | ASSTLYNEQF
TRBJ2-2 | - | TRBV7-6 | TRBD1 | ASSLGGQGAITGELF
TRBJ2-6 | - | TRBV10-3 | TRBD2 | AISSSGSWSGANVLT
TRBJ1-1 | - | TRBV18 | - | ASSREQGTGRAF
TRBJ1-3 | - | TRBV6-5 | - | ASSYSSRSSGNTIY
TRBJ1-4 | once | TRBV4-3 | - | ASSQEAGQGYEKLF